Below, one T cell receptor beta chain is given with its context. There are 16 residues in the CDR3. Germline values: CDR1 SGHNT, CDR2 YENEEA. V lost 5 bases, J lost 2 bases, and 18 bases lay in between. This sample is part of a study of blood T cell repertoires in COVID-19. Turning to the study itself: From the United States, Italy and Spain came samples of acute and convalescent COVID-19. T cells, B-cell-depleted T cells, or PBMCs supplied cDNA or gDNA.

TCRdb's copy holds only in-frame clones and misses some; the assay was immunoSEQ multiplex PCR. The data show about 68,000 clones, over 75% seen once. Material: peripheral blood. The chain combines TRBV11-3 with TRBJ1-1; D not resolved. The clonotype comes from a human donor in a cohort sampled during active COVID-19. The CDR3 loop is CASSLGRGNGNTEAFF. The CDR3 DNA reads TGTGCCAGCAGCCTCGGCCGGGGAAATGGAAACACTGAAGCTTTCTTT.